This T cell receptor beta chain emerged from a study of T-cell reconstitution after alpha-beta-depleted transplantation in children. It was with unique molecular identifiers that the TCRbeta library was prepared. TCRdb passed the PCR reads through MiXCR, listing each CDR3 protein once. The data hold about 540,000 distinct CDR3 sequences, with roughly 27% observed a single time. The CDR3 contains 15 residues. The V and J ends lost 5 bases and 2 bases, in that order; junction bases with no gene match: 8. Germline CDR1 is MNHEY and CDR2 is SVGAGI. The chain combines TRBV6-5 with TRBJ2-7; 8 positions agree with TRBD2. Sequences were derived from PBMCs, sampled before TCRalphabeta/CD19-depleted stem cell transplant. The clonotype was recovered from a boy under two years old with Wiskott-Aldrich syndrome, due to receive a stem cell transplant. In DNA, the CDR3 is TGTGCCAGCAGTCACCCGGGGGGACTAGCCTACGAGCAGTACTTC. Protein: CASSHPGGLAYEQYF.